These T cell receptor beta chains were read from a single sample in a study of T cells after yellow fever vaccination. TCRdb reprocessed the 5' RACE reads with MiXCR, giving one entry per CDR3 protein. The sample records a few hundred thousand distinct CDR3 sequences, about 4% being singletons. Sequenced material: PBMCs, taken 5 days after the yellow fever booster vaccination. Source of these receptors: a man younger than 35 who received the YFV17D yellow fever vaccine. Each CDR3 is given without its conserved first and last residue. D genes are given only for firm matches. For some rows the clone size is stated as once, few or many, or as a class when expanded; others skip it.

TRBD2 | TRBJ2-7 | TRBV6-5 | NA | ASSYAGGQY
TRBD1 | TRBJ2-1 | TRBV11-1 | many | ASSPRQGLTHNEQF
TRBD2 | TRBJ2-1 | TRBV4-1 | NA | ASSQSEASGGGHEQF
TRBD1 | TRBJ1-1 | TRBV20-1 | few | SASQGAWTEAF
TRBD1 | TRBJ1-5 | TRBV6-5 | once | ASRRQGGMNQPQH
NA | TRBJ1-1 | TRBV20-1 | many | SASRGTKAF
NA | TRBJ2-1 | TRBV27 | many | ASSFRGVGYNEQF
NA | TRBJ1-2 | TRBV20-1 | NA | SARDAGHILYGYT
NA | TRBJ1-6 | TRBV4-3 | many | ASSQEEGTGNSPLH
NA | TRBJ1-4 | TRBV4-2 | many | ASSPSSARVDEKLF
NA | TRBJ2-1 | TRBV5-1 | NA | ASSRLGLVNNEQF
NA | TRBJ1-3 | TRBV18 | few | ASSLETVAGLESSGNTIY
NA | TRBJ1-2 | TRBV6-6 | few | ASSYSLSQPNYGYT
NA | TRBJ1-4 | TRBV7-2 | many | ASSLSGINEKLF
NA | TRBJ1-5 | TRBV27 | NA | ASLKWGKFSNQPQH
TRBD2 | TRBJ2-1 | TRBV4-3 | few | ASSFQPGLGGYNEQF
TRBD2 | TRBJ2-3 | TRBV6-5 | many | ASSPATSGDTQY
NA | TRBJ2-1 | TRBV12-5 | few | ASGLTEYNEQF
TRBD1 | TRBJ1-2 | TRBV5-1 | many | ASSRDRGQNYGYT
TRBD1 | TRBJ1-4 | TRBV4-3 | few | ASSQGTGVSEKLF
TRBD1 | TRBJ2-1 | TRBV12-3/TRBV12-4 | few | ASRDTGDEQF
TRBD2 | TRBJ2-1 | TRBV11-3 | few | ASSSERGNEQF
NA | TRBJ2-3 | TRBV20-1 | many | SAIRLEDGTDTQY
NA | TRBJ1-2 | TRBV12-3/TRBV12-4 | few | ASSLSWEGGYT
NA | TRBJ1-5 | TRBV27 | NA | ASSLSWPRGRPQH
NA | TRBJ2-6 | TRBV15 | NA | ATSSDSTGANVLT
NA | TRBJ1-1 | TRBV7-2 | few | ASSLAKGTEAF
TRBD1 | TRBJ2-3 | TRBV7-6 | NA | ASSLASTGVKDTQY
NA | TRBJ2-3 | TRBV20-1 | few | SSTPGLGTDTQY
NA | TRBJ2-3 | TRBV21-1 | few | ASSMAGTGTTDTQY
NA | TRBJ1-6 | TRBV6-5 | NA | ASSQNSGDFSPLH
TRBD1 | TRBJ2-5 | TRBV5-1 | many | ASSLVGRGRYEETQY
TRBD2 | TRBJ2-7 | TRBV6-2/TRBV6-3 | few | ASKRPGLAGGSYEQY
TRBD1 | TRBJ2-3 | TRBV19 | NA | ASAGQGSADTQY
NA | TRBJ1-1 | TRBV20-1 | NA | SASGAVNTEAF
NA | TRBJ1-1 | TRBV3-1 | NA | ASSQAQAVGTEAF
NA | TRBJ2-2 | TRBV5-4 | NA | ASSLLGIDGELF
NA | TRBJ2-5 | TRBV4-1 | NA | ASSQDPTARTQY
NA | TRBJ1-3 | TRBV5-1 | few | ASSSPSNTIY
TRBD1 | TRBJ2-7 | TRBV6-6 | many | ASNRAGTGTGKTYEQY
TRBD1 | TRBJ2-7 | TRBV6-6 | few | ASSYPQGYEQY
TRBD1 | TRBJ1-5 | TRBV18 | many | ASSPGTGHQPQH
NA | TRBJ2-7 | TRBV7-2 | few | ASSLRGRNEQY
TRBD1 | TRBJ1-1 | TRBV6-2/TRBV6-3 | few | ASSATQGAQAYEAF
NA | TRBJ2-1 | TRBV5-1 | few | ASSLSGTDYNEQF
NA | TRBJ1-4 | TRBV20-1 | NA | SAREALGGEKLF
TRBD2 | TRBJ2-2 | TRBV4-1 | few | ASSQDRSGGPNTGELF
NA | TRBJ2-1 | TRBV4-3 | few | ASSQEEGGHYNEQF